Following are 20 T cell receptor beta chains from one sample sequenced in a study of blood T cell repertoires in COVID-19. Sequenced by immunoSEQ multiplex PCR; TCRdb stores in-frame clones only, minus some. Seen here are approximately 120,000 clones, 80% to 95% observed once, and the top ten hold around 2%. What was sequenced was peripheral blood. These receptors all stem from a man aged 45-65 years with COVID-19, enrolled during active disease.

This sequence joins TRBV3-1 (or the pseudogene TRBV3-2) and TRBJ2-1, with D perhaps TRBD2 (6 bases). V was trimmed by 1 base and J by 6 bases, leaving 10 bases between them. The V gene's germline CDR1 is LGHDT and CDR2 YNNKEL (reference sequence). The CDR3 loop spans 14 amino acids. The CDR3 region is CASSQGLEGNEQFF. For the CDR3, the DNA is TGTGCCAGCAGCCAAGGACTAGAAGGCAATGAGCAGTTCTTC.

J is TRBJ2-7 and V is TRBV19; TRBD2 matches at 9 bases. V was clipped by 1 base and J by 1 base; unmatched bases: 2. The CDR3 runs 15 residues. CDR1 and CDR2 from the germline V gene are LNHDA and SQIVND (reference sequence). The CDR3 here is CASSIGGRASYEQYV. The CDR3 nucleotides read TGTGCCAGTAGTATAGGCGGGAGGGCGTCCTACGAGCAGTACGTC.

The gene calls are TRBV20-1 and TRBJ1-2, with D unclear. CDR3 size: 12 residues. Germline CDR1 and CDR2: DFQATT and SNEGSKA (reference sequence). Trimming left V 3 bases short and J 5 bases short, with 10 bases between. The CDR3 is CSASGSGYGYTF. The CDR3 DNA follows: TGCAGTGCTAGTGGCTCCGGGTATGGCTACACCTTC.

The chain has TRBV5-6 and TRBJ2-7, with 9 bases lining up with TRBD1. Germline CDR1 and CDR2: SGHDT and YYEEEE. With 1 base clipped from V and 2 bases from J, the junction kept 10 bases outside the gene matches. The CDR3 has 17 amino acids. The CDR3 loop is CASSLRRTGQGTYEQYF. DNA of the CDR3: TGTGCCAGCAGCTTGAGACGAACGGGACAGGGTACCTACGAGCAGTACTTC.

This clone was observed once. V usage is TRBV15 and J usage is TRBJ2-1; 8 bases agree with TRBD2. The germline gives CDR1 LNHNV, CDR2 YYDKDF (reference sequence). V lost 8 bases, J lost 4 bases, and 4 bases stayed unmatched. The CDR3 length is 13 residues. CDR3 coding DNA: TGTGCCACCGCAGCGGGAGTGTACAATGAGCAGTTCTTC. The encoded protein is CATAAGVYNEQFF.

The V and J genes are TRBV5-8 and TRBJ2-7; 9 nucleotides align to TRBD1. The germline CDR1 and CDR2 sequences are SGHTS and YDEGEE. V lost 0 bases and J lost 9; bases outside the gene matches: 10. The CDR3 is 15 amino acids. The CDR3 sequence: CASSLGPGTGNVQYF. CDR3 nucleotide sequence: TGTGCCAGCAGCTTGGGCCCCGGGACAGGGAACGTGCAGTACTTC.

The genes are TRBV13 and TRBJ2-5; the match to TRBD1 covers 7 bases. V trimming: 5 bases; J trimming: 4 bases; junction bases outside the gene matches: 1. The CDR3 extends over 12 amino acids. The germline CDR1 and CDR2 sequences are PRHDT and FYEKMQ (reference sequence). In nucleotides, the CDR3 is TGTGCCAGCAGCAGGGGGCGAGAGACCCAGTACTTC. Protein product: CASSRGRETQYF.

The CDR3 protein is CASSPTSGKYNEQFF. In nucleotides, the CDR3 is TGTGCCAGCAGCCCGACTAGCGGCAAATACAATGAGCAGTTCTTC. The chain carries TRBV7-9 and TRBJ2-1, with 9 bases that match TRBD2. The trim removed 5 bases at V and 4 bases at J, leaving 6 bases unmatched. The germline V gene has CDR1 SEHNR and CDR2 FQNEAQ (reference sequence). The CDR3 sequence is 15 residues long.

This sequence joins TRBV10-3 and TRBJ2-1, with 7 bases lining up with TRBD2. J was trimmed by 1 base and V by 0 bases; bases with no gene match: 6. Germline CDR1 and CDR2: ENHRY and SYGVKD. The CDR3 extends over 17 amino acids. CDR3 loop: CAISESTGSGSYNEQFF. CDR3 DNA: TGTGCCATCAGTGAGTCAACAGGTAGCGGGTCCTACAATGAGCAGTTCTTC.

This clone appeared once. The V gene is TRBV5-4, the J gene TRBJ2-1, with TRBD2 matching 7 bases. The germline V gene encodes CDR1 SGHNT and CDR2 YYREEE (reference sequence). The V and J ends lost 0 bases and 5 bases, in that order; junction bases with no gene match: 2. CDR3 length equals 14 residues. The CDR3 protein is CASSLATSDNEQFF. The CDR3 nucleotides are TGTGCCAGCAGCTTGGCCACTAGCGACAATGAGCAGTTCTTC.

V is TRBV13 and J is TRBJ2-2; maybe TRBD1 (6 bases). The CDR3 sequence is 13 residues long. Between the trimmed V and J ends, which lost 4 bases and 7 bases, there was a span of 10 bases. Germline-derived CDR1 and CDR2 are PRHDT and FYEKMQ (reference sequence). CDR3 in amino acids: CASSYTGLGELFF. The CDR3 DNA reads TGTGCCAGCAGCTACACAGGGCTCGGGGAGCTGTTTTTT.

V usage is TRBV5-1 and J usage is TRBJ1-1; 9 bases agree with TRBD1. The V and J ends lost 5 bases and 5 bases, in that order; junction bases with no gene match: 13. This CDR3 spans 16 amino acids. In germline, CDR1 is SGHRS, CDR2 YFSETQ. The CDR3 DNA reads TGCGCCAGCAGGTCCGGGACAGGGACTCTGAGGACTGAAGCTTTCTTT. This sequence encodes CASRSGTGTLRTEAFF.

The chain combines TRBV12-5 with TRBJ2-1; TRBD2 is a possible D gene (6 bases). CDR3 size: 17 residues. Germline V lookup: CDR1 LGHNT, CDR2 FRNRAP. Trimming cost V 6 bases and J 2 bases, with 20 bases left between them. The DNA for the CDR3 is TGTGCTAGTGGCCCCCTCCCTACTAGCCGCCCCTACAATGAGCAGTTCTTC. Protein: CASGPLPTSRPYNEQFF.

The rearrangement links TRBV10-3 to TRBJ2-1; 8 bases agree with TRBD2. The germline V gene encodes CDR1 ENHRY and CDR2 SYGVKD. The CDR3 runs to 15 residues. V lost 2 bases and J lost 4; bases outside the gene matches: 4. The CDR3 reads CAISEPGGPYNEQFF. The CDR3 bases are TGTGCCATCAGTGAGCCGGGAGGGCCATACAATGAGCAGTTCTTC.

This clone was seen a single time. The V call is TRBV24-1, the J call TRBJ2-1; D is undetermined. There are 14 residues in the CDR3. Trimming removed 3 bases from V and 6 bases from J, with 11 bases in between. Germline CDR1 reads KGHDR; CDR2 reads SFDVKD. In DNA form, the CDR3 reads TGTGCCACCAGTGATCTATCGGGTCTCAATGAGCAGTTCTTC. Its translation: CATSDLSGLNEQFF.

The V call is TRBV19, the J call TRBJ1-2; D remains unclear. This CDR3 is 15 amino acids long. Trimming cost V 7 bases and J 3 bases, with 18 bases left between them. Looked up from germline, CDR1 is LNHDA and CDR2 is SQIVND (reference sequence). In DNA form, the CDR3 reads TGTGCCAGTAAATTCGATCTAAATGATTACTATGGCTACACCTTC. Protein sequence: CASKFDLNDYYGYTF.

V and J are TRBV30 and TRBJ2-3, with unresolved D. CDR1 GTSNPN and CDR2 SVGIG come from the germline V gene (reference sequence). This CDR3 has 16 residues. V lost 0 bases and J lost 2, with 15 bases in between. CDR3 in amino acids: CAWSVGNGRSTDTQYF. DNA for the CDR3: TGTGCCTGGAGTGTAGGTAATGGCAGGTCCACAGATACGCAGTATTTT.

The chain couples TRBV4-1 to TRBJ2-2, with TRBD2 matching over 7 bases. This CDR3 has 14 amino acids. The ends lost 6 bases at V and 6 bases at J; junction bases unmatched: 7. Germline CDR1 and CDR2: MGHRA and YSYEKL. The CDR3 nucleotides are TGCGCCAGCAGACGGGGGGATTTCCCCGGGGAGCTGTTTTTT. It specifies CASRRGDFPGELFF.

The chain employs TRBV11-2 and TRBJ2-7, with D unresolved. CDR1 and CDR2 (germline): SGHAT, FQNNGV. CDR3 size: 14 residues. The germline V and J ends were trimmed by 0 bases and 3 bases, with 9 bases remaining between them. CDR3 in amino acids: CASSLEDHSYEQYF. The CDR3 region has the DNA TGTGCCAGCAGCTTAGAAGACCACAGCTACGAGCAGTACTTC.

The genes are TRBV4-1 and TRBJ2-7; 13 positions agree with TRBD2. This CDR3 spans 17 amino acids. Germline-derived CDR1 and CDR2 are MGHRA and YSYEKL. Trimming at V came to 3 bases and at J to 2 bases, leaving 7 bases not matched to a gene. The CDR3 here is CASSQEPGTSGTYEQYF. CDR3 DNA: TGCGCCAGCAGCCAGGAACCGGGGACTAGCGGGACCTACGAGCAGTACTTC.